The entry below gives a single TCR beta chain sequence along with its context. Profiling relied on immunoSEQ multiplex PCR, and the TCRdb table lists in-frame clones only, not all of them. The sample records under 40,000 clones, about 88% being singletons. The data originate from a study of sequential checkpoint blockade in melanoma. At the level of the study: Each arm's sequence ended with maintenance nivolumab.

Stated treatment: randomized to nivolumab then ipilimumab (arm A) or the reverse (arm B). DNA-damaging chemotherapy had not been given to any patient beforehand. Sorted cells were live CD3+CD8+, lacking CD19 and CD56, from PBMCs. Specimen: CD8+ T cells sorted from blood (inferred from file names), collected from a patient given nivolumab and ipilimumab in sequence. The sequence derives from a human donor with melanoma.

CDR3 bases: TGTGCCAGCAGCCGGGTGGGGGAGGGTCGGAAACTGTTTTTT. It codes for CASSRVGEGRKLFF. This chain joins TRBV13 and TRBJ1-4; maybe TRBD1 (5 bases). Trimming took 5 bases from V and 11 from J, leaving 18 bases between them. The CDR3 contains 14 residues. The germline gives CDR1 PRHDT, CDR2 FYEKMQ (reference sequence).